The next 13 T cell receptor beta chains were all read from a single sample in a study of T cells in Graves' hyperthyroidism and ophthalmopathy. It was RNA transcripts that yielded the amplified TCR beta CDR3 regions. Using the HTBI primer set, a first-round RT-PCR was run on the TCR CDR3. TCRdb reanalysed the multiplex PCR reads using MiXCR and keeps one entry per CDR3 protein. The data show about 640,000 distinct CDR3 sequences, more than 20% seen once. The material sequenced was blood. These receptors came from a man younger than 45 with Graves' ophthalmopathy.

The J gene is TRBJ2-3, the V gene TRBV7-2; D may be TRBD1 (5 bases). This CDR3 contains 17 residues. The V gene lost 3 bases and the J gene lost 4 bases, with 20 bases spanning the gap. CDR1 and CDR2 from the germline V gene are SGHTA and FQGNSA. The CDR3 DNA reads TGTGCCAGCAGCTTTTACCCAATGGGGCCTACTGCAGATACGCAGTATTTT. Encoded protein: CASSFYPMGPTADTQYF.

V is TRBV4-1 and J is TRBJ2-1; D is unresolved. The ends were cut back, 0 bases at V and 6 bases at J, with 12 bases in the middle. Germline V gene data show CDR1 as MGHRA and CDR2 as YSYEKL. The CDR3 covers 15 residues. The CDR3 DNA is TGCGCCAGCAGCCAAGATGTAGCCCCTGGCAATGAGCAGTTCTTC. Protein product: CASSQDVAPGNEQFF.

The chain links TRBV6-2 or TRBV6-3 to TRBJ1-1; D is undetermined. Germline CDR1 is MNHEY and CDR2 is SVGEGT. This CDR3 is built from 16 residues. V was cut by 0 bases and J by 5 bases, with 16 bases left in between. Written as DNA, the CDR3 is TGTGCCAGCAGTTACTCGAGGGAGGGAGGCGGGACTGAAGCTTTCTTT. Translated: CASSYSREGGGTEAFF.

This clonotype turned up a few times. The gene calls are TRBV20-1 and TRBJ2-3, with D perhaps matching TRBD2 (5 bases). CDR3 size: 12 residues. The V end lost 5 bases, the J end lost 8 bases, and 14 bases lay between the germline ends. CDR1 and CDR2 from the germline V gene are DFQATT and SNEGSKA (reference sequence). The CDR3: CSAGQWESTQYF. The CDR3 DNA reads TGCAGTGCTGGGCAGTGGGAGAGTACGCAGTATTTT.

This clonotype showed up many times. The chain joins TRBV4-3 to TRBJ2-6, with D hard to call. CDR3 length: 16 residues. Trimming cost V 3 bases and J 2 bases, with 11 bases left between them. Germline CDR1 is LGHNA and CDR2 is YSLEER. The CDR3 protein is CASSQAVVTGANVLTF. CDR3 sequence (DNA): TGCGCCAGCAGCCAGGCCGTAGTAACTGGGGCCAACGTCCTGACTTTC.

This clonotype showed up many times. The chain couples TRBV7-9 to TRBJ2-5, with D perhaps matching TRBD2 (5 bases). Germline lookup yields CDR1 SEHNR and CDR2 FQNEAQ (reference sequence). The CDR3 runs 14 residues. Trimming stripped 1 base from V and 1 base from J, with 7 bases between. In DNA form, the CDR3 reads TGTGCCAGCAGCTTAGGTGGAGGCCAAGAGACCCAGTACTTC. It codes for CASSLGGGQETQYF.

The genes are TRBV11-2 and TRBJ2-7; either TRBD1 or TRBD2 may fit D (6 bases each). Germline V gene data show CDR1 as SGHAT and CDR2 as FQNNGV. Between the trimmed V and J ends, which lost 2 bases and 1 base, there was a span of 15 bases. The length of the CDR3 is 16 residues. The CDR3 region is CASSLFGGPESYEQYF. For the CDR3, the DNA is TGTGCCAGCAGCTTATTCGGGGGCCCTGAATCCTACGAGCAGTACTTC.

The chain carries TRBV7-9 and TRBJ2-3, with 8 bases identical to TRBD2. The CDR3 length is 17 residues. J was trimmed by 4 bases and V by 0 bases; bases with no gene match: 9. CDR1 is SEHNR, CDR2 FQNEAQ, per germline (reference sequence). CDR3 coding DNA: TGTGCCAGCAGCTTAGCAATATGGGGACTAGTGGCAGATACGCAGTATTTT. Its translation: CASSLAIWGLVADTQYF.

This clonotype was picked up a small number of times. The rearrangement joins TRBV20-1 to TRBJ2-7, with 13 bases fitting TRBD2. The CDR3 contains 14 residues. Unmatched junction bases numbered 3, after V lost 5 bases and J lost 2 bases. From germline, CDR1 is DFQATT and CDR2 SNEGSKA (reference sequence). As DNA, the CDR3 is TGCAGTGCTCCCGGACTAGCGGGAGCCTACGAGCAGTACTTC. It codes for CSAPGLAGAYEQYF.

V gene TRBV28 combines with J gene TRBJ2-7; 7 nucleotides match TRBD1. V lost 5 bases and J lost 4; bases outside the gene matches: 5. The CDR3 contains 13 residues. From germline, CDR1 is MDHEN and CDR2 SYDVKM. For the CDR3, the DNA is TGTGCCAGCAGTAAGCACAGGGGATACGAGCAGTACTTC. Translating it yields CASSKHRGYEQYF.

This clonotype occurred a few times. The chain recombines TRBV7-2 with TRBJ2-2; 7 positions match TRBD2. CDR1 and CDR2 (germline): SGHTA, FQGNSA. V lost 0 bases to trimming and J lost 0 bases; unmatched junction nucleotides: 4. This CDR3 is 17 amino acids long. CDR3 DNA: TGTGCCAGCAGCTTAGCGATGGCGGGAGCGAACACCGGGGAGCTGTTTTTT. Protein: CASSLAMAGANTGELFF.

This clonotype was counted many times. The chain combines TRBV29-1 with TRBJ1-2, with a tentative D call TRBD1 (6 bases). The V end was cut by 3 bases, the J end by 2 bases, with 13 bases between. The CDR3 has 14 amino acids. Germline CDR1 SQVTM, CDR2 ANQGSEA. CDR3 sequence (DNA): TGCAGCGTTGATCGGGGGGCATCCAACTATGGCTACACCTTC. Residues: CSVDRGASNYGYTF. The variable domain in full, completed from reference TRBV29-1 and TRBJ1-2, reads SAVISQKPSRDICQRGTSLTIQCQVDSQVTMMFWYRQQPGQSLTLIATANQGSEATYESGFVIDKFPISRPNLTFSTLTVSNMSPEDSSIYLCSVDRGASNYGYTFGSGTRLTVV.

About this clonotype: A much larger clone differs from this one at a single base, so this may be a read error. The conserved final phenylalanine or tryptophan is absent from the CDR3, which likely points to a read error. V gene TRBV7-2 combines with J gene TRBJ2-1; 10 bases are shared with TRBD2. Trimming removed 1 base from V and 4 bases from J; junction bases left unmatched: 4. This CDR3 region has 16 residues. Germline CDR1 reads SGHTA; CDR2 reads FQGNSA. The CDR3 coding sequence is TGTGCCAGCAGCTTAGTAGCTAGCGGGAGATACAATGAGCAGTTCTTA. Protein sequence: CASSLVASGRYNEQFL.